Below are 26 T cell receptor beta chains sequenced from a single sample in a study of T cells in Graves' hyperthyroidism and ophthalmopathy. Amplified regions were TCR beta CDR3 sequences from RNA transcripts. During a first-round RT-PCR of the TCR CDR3, the HTBI primer set was used. Using its own MiXCR run on the multiplex PCR reads, TCRdb lists one record per CDR3 protein. The table includes some 600,000 distinct CDR3 sequences, around 46% detected once. The material sequenced was peripheral blood or thyroid tissue (not recorded which). Receptors were obtained from a woman under 30 with Graves' hyperthyroidism.

The J gene is TRBJ1-3, the V gene TRBV7-6, with D tentatively TRBD1 (5 bases). Trimming shortened V by 5 bases and J by 0 bases, and 14 bases separated the two germline ends. CDR1 and CDR2 (germline): SGHVS, FNYEAQ. The CDR3 spans 16 residues. CDR3 nucleotides: TGTGCCAGCAGCCCAGAGGGGCCCAACTCTGGAAACACCATATATTTT. As protein: CASSPEGPNSGNTIYF.

The chain has TRBV29-1 and TRBJ1-4; D gene uncertain. The CDR3 has 15 amino acids. The germline V gene encodes CDR1 SQVTM and CDR2 ANQGSEA. V lost 7 bases and J 0 bases, leaving 15 bases between the germline ends. CDR3 protein: CSASDPQSTNEKLFF. The CDR3 DNA follows: TGCAGCGCCTCGGACCCGCAATCAACTAATGAAAAACTGTTTTTT.

The chain has TRBV14 and TRBJ2-7, with a weak D call TRBD2 (6 bases). Trimming took 1 base from V and 1 from J, leaving 11 bases between them. The CDR3 loop spans 15 amino acids. Germline V gives CDR1 SGHDN, CDR2 FVKESK. The DNA of the CDR3 is TGTGCCAGCAGCCAAGTTAGGGACTCATCCTACGAGCAGTACTTC. The encoded protein is CASSQVRDSSYEQYF. Looking up the rest from reference TRBV14 and TRBJ2-7 gives the full variable domain: EAGVTQFPSHSVIEKGQTVTLRCDPISGHDNLYWYRRVMGKEIKFLLHFVKESKQDESGMPNNRFLAERTGGTYSTLKVQPAELEDSGVYFCASSQVRDSSYEQYFGPGTRLTVT.

This clonotype was counted ten times or more. The chain recombines TRBV7-9 with TRBJ2-7; D is perhaps TRBD2 (5 bases). Germline CDR1 reads SEHNR; CDR2 reads FQNEAQ (reference sequence). This CDR3 is built from 15 residues. V was cut by 3 bases and J by 2 bases, with 14 bases left in between. CDR3 in DNA: TGTGCCAGCAGCTTTCTCCTAGCTTCAACCTACGAGCAGTACTTC. Its protein product is CASSFLLASTYEQYF.

V is TRBV7-8 and J is TRBJ2-5; TRBD2 agrees at 9 bases. CDR3 length: 16 amino acids. Germline CDR1 is SGHVS and CDR2 is FQNEAQ. The J segment lost 2 bases and the V segment lost 3 bases, leaving 7 bases of the junction unmatched. The CDR3 region has the DNA TGTGCCAGCAGCTTCCCCGGCGGGAGGGATCAAGAGACCCAGTACTTC. Translated: CASSFPGGRDQETQYF.

The count of this clonotype is one. A much larger clonotype is one base distant, so this may be a read error. The chain recombines TRBV10-3 with TRBJ2-6, with D hard to call. CDR1 and CDR2 from the germline V gene are ENHRY and SYGVKD. This CDR3 region has 15 residues. Trimming removed 3 bases from V and 0 bases from J, with 6 bases in between. CDR3 DNA sequence: TGTGCCATCAGTGATGGGGACTCTGGGGCCAACGTCCTGACTTTC. Its protein is CAISDGDSGANVLTF.

This clonotype has a count of ten or more. This sequence joins TRBV7-8 and TRBJ1-1; D unclear. V was pared by 7 bases and J by 3 bases, with 12 bases between. Germline V gives CDR1 SGHVS, CDR2 FQNEAQ. The CDR3 spans 13 residues. This CDR3 is CASTPGWDTEAFF. The CDR3 DNA is TGTGCCAGCACCCCCGGGTGGGACACTGAAGCTTTCTTT.

This clonotype was picked up a small number of times. J is TRBJ1-5 and V is TRBV7-3, with D possibly being TRBD1 (5 bases). Germline-derived CDR1 and CDR2 are SGHTA and FQGTGA. Trimming removed 3 bases at V and 5 bases at J, with 14 bases between. CDR3 size: 15 residues. The CDR3 protein is CASSLASGTHQPQHF. CDR3 in DNA: TGTGCCAGCAGCTTGGCCTCGGGGACCCATCAGCCCCAGCATTTT.

The chain is built from TRBV29-1 and TRBJ1-2; D may be TRBD1 (5 bases). With 1 base removed from V and 2 bases from J, the gap between germline ends came to 20 bases. Per germline, CDR1 SQVTM and CDR2 ANQGSEA. The CDR3 length is 17 residues. The CDR3 protein is CSVEVPFEGTGNYGYTF. In DNA form, the CDR3 reads TGCAGCGTTGAAGTCCCTTTCGAAGGGACGGGCAACTATGGCTACACCTTC.

At least ten counts were recorded for this clonotype. The V and J genes are TRBV29-1 and TRBJ2-5, with a weak D call TRBD2 (6 bases). Germline lookup yields CDR1 SQVTM and CDR2 ANQGSEA. The ends were cut back, 2 bases at V and 4 bases at J, with 8 bases in the middle. The CDR3 sequence is 12 residues long. CDR3 sequence (DNA): TGCAGCGTTGAACAGGGAGGAGAGACCCAGTACTTC. Encoded protein: CSVEQGGETQYF.

This clonotype was detected ten times or more. The rearrangement uses TRBV10-3 and TRBJ2-5; tentative D call: TRBD1 (5 bases). V lost 10 bases and J 2 bases, leaving 26 bases between the germline ends. Germline V gene lookup returns CDR1 ENHRY and CDR2 SYGVKD. The CDR3 consists of 17 residues. The CDR3 sequence: CATGRTNLKGNQETQYF. CDR3 DNA sequence: TGTGCCACCGGACGGACAAACTTAAAGGGTAATCAAGAGACCCAGTACTTC.

This clonotype has more than one count but fewer than ten. The rearrangement joins TRBV11-2 to TRBJ1-6, with D unclear. V lost 2 bases and J lost 12, with 14 bases in between. Germline V lookup: CDR1 SGHAT, CDR2 FQNNGV. The CDR3 sequence is 14 residues long. CDR3 sequence: CASSLSSPLRPLHF. CDR3 nucleotides: TGTGCCAGCAGCTTAAGTAGCCCTTTACGACCCCTCCACTTT.

The J gene is TRBJ2-7, the V gene TRBV7-8, with D unclear. Germline V lookup: CDR1 SGHVS, CDR2 FQNEAQ. Trimming stripped 5 bases from V and 2 bases from J, with 19 bases between. CDR3 length: 16 amino acids. CDR3 in amino acids: CASSQDVAAGTYEQYF. In nucleotides, the CDR3 is TGTGCCAGCAGCCAAGATGTGGCGGCAGGTACCTACGAGCAGTACTTC.

The chain couples TRBV24-1 to TRBJ2-2, with a tentative D call TRBD2 (5 bases). Germline V gene lookup returns CDR1 KGHDR and CDR2 SFDVKD. The CDR3 runs 15 residues. Trimming removed 7 bases from V and 3 bases from J, with 14 bases in between. The CDR3 bases are TGTGCCACCAGCAGACGGGAACTGCACACCGGGGAGCTGTTTTTT. Encoded protein: CATSRRELHTGELFF.

The V call is TRBV9, the J call TRBJ1-6, with TRBD1 matching 8 bases. The germline gives CDR1 SGDLS, CDR2 YYNGEE. With 2 bases clipped from V and 6 bases from J, the junction kept 10 bases outside the gene matches. The CDR3 is 17 amino acids. The CDR3 sequence is CASSVGRDRSLNSPLHF. For the CDR3, the DNA is TGTGCCAGCAGCGTCGGCCGGGACAGGAGTCTTAATTCACCCCTCCACTTT. Full variable domain (outside the CDR3, taken from reference TRBV9 and TRBJ1-6): DSGVTQTPKHLITATGQRVTLRCSPRSGDLSVYWYQQSLDQGLQFLIQYYNGEERAKGNILERFSAQQFPDLHSELNLSSLELGDSALYFCASSVGRDRSLNSPLHFGNGTRLTVT.

This clonotype turned up a few times. The junction departs from the called germline gene at one end, perhaps through a read error. The chain is built from TRBV5-1 and TRBJ1-6; D gene unclear. Germline V gives CDR1 SGHRS, CDR2 YFSETQ. The length of the CDR3 is 15 residues. The CDR3 is CASSLERAPLSPLHF. The CDR3 DNA sequence: TGTGCCAGCAGCTTAGAAAGGGCACCCCTATCACCCCTCCACTTT.

This clonotype was counted many times. CDR3 amino acids: CASSSVSYEQYF. CDR3 sequence (DNA): TGTGCCAGCAGCTCCGTCTCCTACGAGCAGTACTTC. This sequence joins TRBV12-3 or TRBV12-4 and TRBJ2-7, with D unresolved. V lost 6 bases and J lost 0, with 6 bases in between. There are 12 residues in the CDR3.

This clonotype showed up many times. This chain links TRBV9 with TRBJ1-4, with 8 nucleotides matching TRBD1. Germline V gene data show CDR1 as SGDLS and CDR2 as YYNGEE. CDR3 length equals 14 residues. With 6 bases clipped from V and 5 bases from J, the junction kept 6 bases outside the gene matches. The CDR3 loop reads CASTGTGVNEKLFF. The CDR3 DNA reads as TGTGCCAGCACCGGGACAGGAGTAAATGAAAAACTGTTTTTT.

The chain uses TRBV9 and TRBJ1-2; possible D gene TRBD1, 6 bases. V was trimmed by 3 bases and J by 0 bases, leaving 15 bases between them. The CDR3 loop spans 16 amino acids. In germline, CDR1 is SGDLS, CDR2 YYNGEE. The DNA of the CDR3 is TGTGCCAGCAGCGGCCTCCGGGACATGGCTAACTATGGCTACACCTTC. It encodes CASSGLRDMANYGYTF.

The rearrangement links TRBV10-3 to TRBJ2-7, with a possible D match to TRBD1 (7 bases). Germline values: CDR1 ENHRY, CDR2 SYGVKD. Trimming took off 3 bases at V and 5 bases at J, with 20 bases between the two ends. This CDR3 region has 16 residues. The CDR3, as DNA: TGTGCCATCAGTGAATTAAGTGCGGGACAGTTCGACGAGCAGTACTTC. Translated: CAISELSAGQFDEQYF.

This clonotype was detected many times. The chain uses TRBV20-1 and TRBJ1-1; no definite D call. Trimming left V 6 bases short and J 12 bases short, with 17 bases between. This CDR3 is built from 11 residues. In germline, CDR1 is DFQATT, CDR2 SNEGSKA (reference sequence). The CDR3 region has the DNA TGCAGTGCAACTTCGCCCCCCCGGTCTTTCTTT. It translates to CSATSPPRSFF.

This clonotype was detected a few times. This rearrangement joins TRBV2 to TRBJ2-7; the D is unclear. V was shortened by 3 bases and J by 5 bases, with 14 bases between the two germline ends. Germline values: CDR1 SNHLY, CDR2 FYNNEI. There are 14 residues in the CDR3. CDR3 sequence: CASSDEATLDEQYF. In DNA, the CDR3 is TGTGCCAGCAGTGACGAGGCGACTTTGGACGAGCAGTACTTC.

In regard to this clonotype: Given a much more abundant clone one base away, this may be a read error. The chain has TRBV2 and TRBJ2-5; TRBD2 might be the D (6 bases). Trimming pared 10 bases from V and 1 base from J, leaving 16 bases between. Germline V lookup: CDR1 SNHLY, CDR2 FYNNEI. CDR3 size: 14 residues. CDR3 sequence (DNA): TGTGCCATCATGAAGGGGAGGCCCCAAGAGACCCAGTACTTC. This sequence encodes CAIMKGRPQETQYF.

Note on this clonotype: One junction end disagrees with the germline gene, perhaps due to a read error. The chain combines TRBV7-6 with TRBJ2-7; TRBD1 aligns across 8 bases. Germline V lookup: CDR1 SGHVS, CDR2 FNYEAQ. The length of the CDR3 is 13 residues. The CDR3 is CASRSGGEYEQYF. CDR3 sequence (DNA): TGCGCCAGCAGATCAGGGGGCGAGTACGAGCAGTACTTC.

This clonotype was seen a few times. V is TRBV20-1 and J is TRBJ2-2, with no clear D. This CDR3 has 14 amino acids. In germline, CDR1 is DFQATT, CDR2 SNEGSKA (reference sequence). Trimming removed 5 bases from V and 2 bases from J, with 12 bases in between. CDR3 sequence reads: CSASRTENTGELFF. DNA of the CDR3: TGCAGTGCTTCCCGGACGGAAAACACCGGGGAGCTGTTTTTT.

This sequence joins TRBV24-1 and TRBJ2-2; 8 bases are a match to TRBD1. Trimming took 9 bases from V and 4 from J; bases not matched to a gene: 6. Germline assignment: CDR1 KGHDR and CDR2 SFDVKD. This CDR3 contains 14 residues. This CDR3 is CATRDRRATGELFF. The CDR3 DNA reads TGTGCCACCCGGGACAGGCGGGCCACCGGGGAGCTGTTTTTT.